The present TCR beta chain was sequenced within a study of regulatory dendritic cells for organ transplantation. Study-wide results and limits: Resting memory CD8+ T cells held the most alloreactive clonotypes. Memory T cells were less diverse than naive, with memory CD8+ most oligoclonal. Regulatory dendritic cells appeared to expand memory CD8+ clones less than mature ones.

This clone was observed once. The antigen remains undetermined. CFSE-labeled sorted T cells met regulatory or mature dendritic cells for around five days. Memory T cells were CD45RO+, naive were CD45RA+, sorted by FACS. The CDR3 totals 15 residues. Trimming cost V 5 bases and J 7 bases; bases outside gene matches: 10. CDR1 and CDR2 (germline): SGHVS, FQNEAQ. Clones were sequenced by immunoSEQ multiplex PCR, and TCRdb holds only the in-frame ones, with some missing. The table has about 12,000 clones, 60% to 80% seen once. The receptor comes from a human donor in good health. This chain connects TRBV7-8 to TRBJ2-1, with TRBD2 matching 8 bases. The material sequenced was naive CD8+ T cells from blood cultured with regulatory dendritic cells. As for subset: CD45RA+ naive T cells. The CDR3 sequence: CASSPRAGGGNEQFF. CDR3 DNA sequence: TGTGCCAGCAGCCCCCGGGCGGGGGGCGGGAATGAGCAGTTCTTC.